One sample yielded the 23 T cell receptor beta chains listed below, sequenced in a study of shared clonotypes between healthy human individuals. Sequencing used immunoSEQ multiplex PCR; TCRdb keeps in-frame clones, though not all of them. The repertoire holds about 2.4 million clones, 93% seen once, with about 0.38% in the top ten. What was sequenced was naive CD4+ T cells from PBMCs. Subset meaning: CD45RA+ positively selected. These receptors were taken from a man aged 18-30 years in good health. Some clones in this sample may be carry-over from other donors' samples.

This clone was recorded only once. The chain recombines TRBV5-1 with TRBJ2-3; 8 bases are a match to TRBD2. The CDR3 loop spans 18 amino acids. Germline V CDR1 and CDR2: SGHRS, YFSETQ. V dropped 0 bases and J dropped 1; count of bases not matched to a gene: 10. CDR3 residues: CASSLADSGGPGTDTQYF. The CDR3, as DNA: TGCGCCAGCAGCTTGGCCGACTCGGGAGGGCCGGGCACAGATACGCAGTATTTT.

This clone was seen a single time. The chain carries TRBV2 and TRBJ2-3, with 9 bases fitting TRBD2. This CDR3 region has 15 residues. Germline assignment: CDR1 SNHLY and CDR2 FYNNEI. J gave up 3 bases and V 7 bases, and 8 bases lay outside the gene matches. DNA of the CDR3: TGTGCCAGCACCCTGGGGCGGGAGGGAACAGATACGCAGTATTTT. Protein product: CASTLGREGTDTQYF. Full variable domain (rest looked up from reference TRBV2 and TRBJ2-3): EPEVTQTPSHQVTQMGQEVILRCVPISNHLYFYWYRQILGQKVEFLVSFYNNEISEKSEIFDDQFSVERPDGSNFTLKIRSTKLEDSAMYFCASTLGREGTDTQYFGPGTRLTVL.

The chain is built from TRBV2 and TRBJ2-5, with 8 bases that match TRBD2. Germline V gene data show CDR1 as SNHLY and CDR2 as FYNNEI. The CDR3 is 14 residues long. The ends lost 3 bases at V and 7 bases at J; junction bases unmatched: 7. The CDR3 reads CASSDIGRAATQYF. The DNA of the CDR3 is TGTGCCAGCAGTGATATCGGGAGGGCCGCGACCCAGTACTTC.

The chain couples TRBV7-3 to TRBJ2-2; no firm D call. The CDR3 contains 16 residues. Trimming shortened V by 0 bases and J by 3 bases, and 11 bases separated the two germline ends. From germline, CDR1 is SGHTA and CDR2 FQGTGA. The CDR3 coding sequence is TGTGCCAGCAGCTTAACAGGGTTGTCGTACACCGGGGAGCTGTTTTTT. Its protein product is CASSLTGLSYTGELFF. Full variable domain (remainder filled in from reference TRBV7-3 and TRBJ2-2): GAGVSQTPSNKVTEKGKYVELRCDPISGHTALYWYRQSLGQGPEFLIYFQGTGAADDSGLPNDRFFAVRPEGSVSTLKIQRTERGDSAVYLCASSLTGLSYTGELFFGEGSRLTVL.

Regarding this clone: This sample also contains other DNA sequences that code for the same CDR3. The rearrangement joins TRBV29-1 to TRBJ1-3, with D unresolved. V was cut by 4 bases and J by 4 bases, with 5 bases left in between. From germline, CDR1 is SQVTM and CDR2 ANQGSEA. This CDR3 is 11 amino acids long. This CDR3 is CSVVLGNTIYF. In DNA form, the CDR3 reads TGCAGCGTTGTACTGGGAAACACCATATATTTT.

V usage is TRBV19 and J usage is TRBJ2-7; 10 bases match TRBD1. The germline V gene encodes CDR1 LNHDA and CDR2 SQIVND (reference sequence). The J segment lost 7 bases and the V segment lost 5 bases, leaving 14 bases of the junction unmatched. This CDR3 region has 16 residues. The CDR3 DNA reads as TGTGCCAGTAGTTCCCGGGTGGGACAGGGGACTACGGAGCAGTACTTC. It codes for CASSSRVGQGTTEQYF.

This chain uses TRBV6-6 with TRBJ2-7, with 7 bases aligning to TRBD2. Losses at the gene ends were 6 bases for V and 3 bases for J; bases not matched to a gene: 11. The CDR3 has 15 residues. The germline V gene has CDR1 MNHNY and CDR2 SVGAGI (reference sequence). CDR3: CASRAGGGNLYEQYF. The CDR3, as DNA: TGTGCCAGCAGGGCCGGGGGAGGGAACCTCTACGAGCAGTACTTC.

The V and J genes are TRBV5-1 and TRBJ1-2; 8 positions match TRBD1. Germline V CDR1 and CDR2: SGHRS, YFSETQ. This CDR3 has 13 amino acids. V was clipped by 4 bases and J by 6 bases; unmatched bases: 5. The CDR3 DNA sequence: TGCGCCAGCAGCATTGGACAGGGAGATGGCTACACCTTC. It is translated as CASSIGQGDGYTF.

The chain carries TRBV7-2 and TRBJ2-3; TRBD2 might be the D (5 bases). There are 17 residues in the CDR3. Per the germline V gene, CDR1 is SGHTA and CDR2 is FQGNSA. V was shortened by 1 base and J by 3 bases, with 17 bases between the two germline ends. The CDR3 sequence is CASSLVGGGRSTDTQYF. The DNA for the CDR3 is TGTGCCAGCAGCTTAGTGGGTGGTGGGAGAAGTACAGATACGCAGTATTTT.

This rearrangement joins TRBV27 to TRBJ2-2; TRBD2 is a possible D gene (6 bases). The CDR3 covers 15 residues. Germline values: CDR1 MNHEY, CDR2 SMNVEV (reference sequence). V lost 2 bases and J 4 bases, leaving 11 bases between the germline ends. CDR3 loop: CASSLREAGTGELFF. CDR3 bases: TGTGCCAGCAGTTTACGAGAAGCGGGCACCGGGGAGCTGTTTTTT.

The CDR3 loop reads CASSRGNPSNEKLFF. CDR3 nucleotides: TGTGCCAGCAGTCGCGGCAACCCTTCCAATGAAAAACTGTTTTTT. The chain joins TRBV2 to TRBJ1-4; D ambiguous. Germline CDR1 SNHLY, CDR2 FYNNEI. Trimming pared 5 bases from V and 5 bases from J, leaving 15 bases between. The CDR3 is 15 residues long.

The sample holds one count of this clone. The J gene is TRBJ1-1, the V gene TRBV19; D unresolved. The CDR3 length is 12 residues. Trimming removed 4 bases at V and 4 bases at J, with 7 bases between. CDR1 is LNHDA and CDR2 is SQIVND in the germline V gene (reference sequence). DNA of the CDR3: TGTGCCAGTAGTAAGGTGGCCACTGAAGCTTTCTTT. Protein sequence: CASSKVATEAFF.

Concerning this clone: Different DNA sequences within this sample yield the same CDR3. The rearrangement links TRBV13 to TRBJ2-7, with D possibly being TRBD1 or TRBD2 (5 bases each). The CDR3 loop spans 12 amino acids. The germline gives CDR1 PRHDT, CDR2 FYEKMQ (reference sequence). The V end lost 3 bases, the J end lost 3 bases, and 6 bases lay between the germline ends. CDR3 in amino acids: CASSLGRYEQYF. CDR3 coding DNA: TGTGCCAGCAGCTTGGGACGCTACGAGCAGTACTTC.

The chain has TRBV5-4 and TRBJ2-3; D remains unclear. V lost 4 bases and J lost 7, with 16 bases in between. The CDR3 is made up of 14 amino acids. Per germline, CDR1 SGHNT and CDR2 YYREEE (reference sequence). CDR3 sequence: CASSPAPQAYTQYF. CDR3 bases: TGTGCCAGCAGCCCAGCCCCTCAGGCTTATACGCAGTATTTT.

The chain recombines TRBV4-1 with TRBJ2-7; D is uncertain. V was trimmed by 0 bases and J by 4 bases, leaving 19 bases between them. Germline CDR1 is MGHRA and CDR2 is YSYEKL. The CDR3 runs to 17 residues. CDR3 protein: CASSQDYGRSFPYEQYF. The DNA for the CDR3 is TGCGCCAGCAGCCAAGATTATGGGCGGAGCTTCCCGTACGAGCAGTACTTC.

The chain joins TRBV30 to TRBJ2-5; 13 bases are shared with TRBD2. V trimming: 2 bases; J trimming: 5 bases; junction bases outside the gene matches: 5. The CDR3 contains 15 residues. Looked up from germline, CDR1 is GTSNPN and CDR2 is SVGIG (reference sequence). The CDR3 region is CAWSMGLAGPETQYF. DNA for the CDR3: TGTGCCTGGAGTATGGGACTAGCGGGACCGGAGACCCAGTACTTC.

The chain joins TRBV25-1 to TRBJ1-3, with a tentative D call TRBD1 (5 bases). V shed 3 bases and J shed 0 bases, with 12 bases lying between them. Germline values: CDR1 MGHDK, CDR2 SYGVNS. The CDR3 consists of 16 residues. CDR3 amino acids: CASSDRGLSSGNTIYF. CDR3 nucleotides: TGTGCCAGCAGTGATCGGGGCCTGAGCTCTGGAAACACCATATATTTT.

This clone has only a few counts. The chain is built from TRBV4-1 and TRBJ1-5; 8 nucleotides match TRBD1. The CDR3 covers 15 residues. J was trimmed by 2 bases and V by 5 bases; bases with no gene match: 5. Germline lookup yields CDR1 MGHRA and CDR2 YSYEKL. Here the CDR3 reads CASSKRTGRNQPQHF. CDR3 sequence (DNA): TGCGCCAGCAGCAAACGGACAGGGCGCAATCAGCCCCAGCATTTT.

In DNA, the CDR3 is TGTGCCAGCAGCGTAGGTCAGGGACAGGGGGCTTCGAAGACCCAGTACTTC. Amino acids: CASSVGQGQGASKTQYF. The chain is built from TRBV9 and TRBJ2-5, with TRBD1 matching 12 bases. J was trimmed by 6 bases and V by 0 bases; bases with no gene match: 9. CDR1 is SGDLS and CDR2 is YYNGEE in the germline V gene. This CDR3 is built from 17 residues.

This clone was found once. The chain joins TRBV6-1 to TRBJ1-4; no reliable D call. CDR1 is MNHNS, CDR2 SASEGT, per germline. The CDR3 has 15 amino acids. V was pared by 4 bases and J by 7 bases, with 16 bases between. The CDR3: CASSGPGGLSEKLFF. Written as DNA, the CDR3 is TGTGCCAGCAGTGGTCCCGGAGGGTTAAGTGAAAAACTGTTTTTT.

This chain links TRBV28 with TRBJ1-5; D possibly corresponds to TRBD1 (6 bases). Per the germline V gene, CDR1 is MDHEN and CDR2 is SYDVKM. This CDR3 contains 14 residues. With 8 bases removed from V and 6 bases from J, the gap between germline ends came to 17 bases. The CDR3 region is CASSPLTGFQPQHF. DNA for the CDR3: TGTGCCAGCTCTCCCCTGACAGGTTTTCAGCCCCAGCATTTT.

The chain joins TRBV6-1 to TRBJ1-4; D unclear. V was cut by 1 base and J by 0 bases, with 12 bases left in between. Looked up from germline, CDR1 is MNHNS and CDR2 is SASEGT. The CDR3 has 17 residues. The CDR3 DNA is TGTGCCAGCAGTGAAGGGCAGGTCTTTGCAACTAATGAAAAACTGTTTTTT. Translating it yields CASSEGQVFATNEKLFF.

Comments on this clone: The sample has other DNA sequences that encode this CDR3 too. The J gene is TRBJ2-3, the V gene TRBV28; D gene ambiguous. The V end was cut by 2 bases, the J end by 6 bases, with 3 bases between. Germline assignment: CDR1 MDHEN and CDR2 SYDVKM. The CDR3 length is 11 residues. The CDR3 region is CASSLGDTQYF. The CDR3 DNA follows: TGTGCCAGCAGTTTAGGGGATACGCAGTATTTT.